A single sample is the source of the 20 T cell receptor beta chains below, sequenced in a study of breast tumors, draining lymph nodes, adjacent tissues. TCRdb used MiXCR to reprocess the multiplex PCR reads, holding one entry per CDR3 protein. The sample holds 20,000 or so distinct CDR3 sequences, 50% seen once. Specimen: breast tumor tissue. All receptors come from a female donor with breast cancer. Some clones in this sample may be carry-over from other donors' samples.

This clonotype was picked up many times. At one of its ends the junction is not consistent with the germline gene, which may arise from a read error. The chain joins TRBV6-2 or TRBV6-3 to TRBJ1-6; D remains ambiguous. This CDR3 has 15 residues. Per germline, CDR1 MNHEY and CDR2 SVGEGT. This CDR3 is CASSHSEIGGSPLHF. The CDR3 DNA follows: TGTGCCAGCAGTCACTCGGAAATCGGCGGTTCACCCCTCCACTTT.

For the CDR3, the DNA is TGTGCCAGCAGTCCATCTGTCCCAAACGAGCAGTACTTC. Amino acids: CASSPSVPNEQYF. This sequence joins TRBV11-2 and TRBJ2-7; the D is unclear. Germline V gene lookup returns CDR1 SGHAT and CDR2 FQNNGV. The CDR3 spans 13 residues. V was pared by 6 bases and J by 5 bases, with 14 bases between.

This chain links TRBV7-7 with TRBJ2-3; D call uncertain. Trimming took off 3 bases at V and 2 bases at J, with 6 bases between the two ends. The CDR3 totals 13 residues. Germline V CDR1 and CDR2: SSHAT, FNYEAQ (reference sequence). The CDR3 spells CASSLDHTDTQYF. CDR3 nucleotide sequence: TGTGCCAGCAGCTTGGACCACACAGATACGCAGTATTTT.

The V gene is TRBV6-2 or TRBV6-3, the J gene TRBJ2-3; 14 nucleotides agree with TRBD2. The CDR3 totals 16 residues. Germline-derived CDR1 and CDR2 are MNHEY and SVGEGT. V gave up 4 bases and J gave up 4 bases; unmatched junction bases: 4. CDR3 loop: CASSSRGLAGADTQYF. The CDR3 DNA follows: TGTGCCAGCAGTTCCAGGGGACTAGCGGGAGCAGATACGCAGTATTTT.

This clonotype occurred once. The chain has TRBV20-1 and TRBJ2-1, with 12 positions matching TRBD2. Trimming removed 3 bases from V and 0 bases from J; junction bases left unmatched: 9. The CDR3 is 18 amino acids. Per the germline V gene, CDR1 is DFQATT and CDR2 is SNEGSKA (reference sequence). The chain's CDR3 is CSARVTSGRSGSYNEQFF. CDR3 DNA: TGCAGTGCTAGGGTGACTAGCGGGAGATCAGGCTCCTACAATGAGCAGTTCTTC.

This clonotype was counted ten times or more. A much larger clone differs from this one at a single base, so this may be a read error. CDR3 residues: CSVEGRTSPGGVTQYF. CDR3 DNA sequence: TGCAGCGTTGAAGGTCGGACTAGCCCAGGCGGAGTTACGCAGTATTTT. The rearrangement joins TRBV29-1 to TRBJ2-3, with TRBD2 matching over 8 bases. The germline V gene encodes CDR1 SQVTM and CDR2 ANQGSEA. Losses at the gene ends were 1 base for V and 8 bases for J; bases not matched to a gene: 14. The CDR3 sequence is 16 residues long.

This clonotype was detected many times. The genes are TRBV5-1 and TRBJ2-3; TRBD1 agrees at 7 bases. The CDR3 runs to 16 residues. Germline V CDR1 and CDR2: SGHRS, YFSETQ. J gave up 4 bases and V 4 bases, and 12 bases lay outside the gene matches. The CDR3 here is CASSALIAGGSDTQYF. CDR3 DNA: TGCGCCAGCAGCGCTTTGATCGCAGGGGGTTCAGATACGCAGTATTTT.

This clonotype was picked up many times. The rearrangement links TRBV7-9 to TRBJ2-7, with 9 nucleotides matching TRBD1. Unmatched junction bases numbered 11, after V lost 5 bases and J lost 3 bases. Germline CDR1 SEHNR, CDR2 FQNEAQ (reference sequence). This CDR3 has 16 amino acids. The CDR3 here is CASSTLMTGGHYEQYF. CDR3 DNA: TGTGCCAGCAGCACTCTCATGACAGGGGGTCACTACGAGCAGTACTTC.

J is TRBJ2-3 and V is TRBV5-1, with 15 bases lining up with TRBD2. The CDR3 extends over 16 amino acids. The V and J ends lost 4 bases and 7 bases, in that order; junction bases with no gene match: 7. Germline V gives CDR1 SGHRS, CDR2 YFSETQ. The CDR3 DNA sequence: TGCGCCAGCAGCCCCGGACTAGCGGGAGGGAGGCATACGCAGTATTTT. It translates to CASSPGLAGGRHTQYF.

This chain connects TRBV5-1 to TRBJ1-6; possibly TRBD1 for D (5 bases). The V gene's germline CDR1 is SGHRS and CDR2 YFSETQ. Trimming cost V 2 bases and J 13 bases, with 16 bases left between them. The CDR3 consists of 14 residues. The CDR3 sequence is CASSFGEGGAPLHF. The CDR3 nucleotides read TGCGCCAGCAGCTTTGGGGAGGGAGGGGCCCCCCTCCACTTT.

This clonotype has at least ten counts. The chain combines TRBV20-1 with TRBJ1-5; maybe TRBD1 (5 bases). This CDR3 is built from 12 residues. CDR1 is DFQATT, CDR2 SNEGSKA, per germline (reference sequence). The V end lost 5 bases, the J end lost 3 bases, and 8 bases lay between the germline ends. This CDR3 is CSAGGYNQPQHF. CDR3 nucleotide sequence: TGCAGTGCTGGGGGATACAATCAGCCCCAGCATTTT.

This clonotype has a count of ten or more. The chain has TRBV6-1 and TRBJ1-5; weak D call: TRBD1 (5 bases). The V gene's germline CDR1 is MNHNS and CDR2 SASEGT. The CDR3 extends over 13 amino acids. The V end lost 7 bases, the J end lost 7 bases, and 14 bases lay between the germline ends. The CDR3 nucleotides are TGTGCCAGCACAGATGCTCCAGGGCAGCCCCAGCATTTT. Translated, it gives CASTDAPGQPQHF.

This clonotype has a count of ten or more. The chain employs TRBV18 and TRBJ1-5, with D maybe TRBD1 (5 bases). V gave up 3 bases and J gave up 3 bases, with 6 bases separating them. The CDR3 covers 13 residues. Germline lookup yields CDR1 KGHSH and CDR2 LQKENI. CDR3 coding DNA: TGTGCCAGCTCACCGACAGTCAATCAGCCCCAGCATTTT. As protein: CASSPTVNQPQHF. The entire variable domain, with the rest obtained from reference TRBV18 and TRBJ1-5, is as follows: NAGVMQNPRHLVRRRGQEARLRCSPMKGHSHVYWYRQLPEEGLKFMVYLQKENIIDESGMPKERFSAEFPKEGPSILRIQQVVRGDSAAYFCASSPTVNQPQHFGDGTRLSIL.

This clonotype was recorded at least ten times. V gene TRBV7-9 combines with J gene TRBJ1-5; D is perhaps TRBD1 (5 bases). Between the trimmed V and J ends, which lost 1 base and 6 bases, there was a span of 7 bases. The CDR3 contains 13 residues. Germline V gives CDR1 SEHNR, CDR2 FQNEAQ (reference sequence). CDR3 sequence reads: CASSLGGAQPQHF. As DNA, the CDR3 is TGTGCCAGCAGCTTAGGTGGGGCTCAGCCCCAGCATTTT.

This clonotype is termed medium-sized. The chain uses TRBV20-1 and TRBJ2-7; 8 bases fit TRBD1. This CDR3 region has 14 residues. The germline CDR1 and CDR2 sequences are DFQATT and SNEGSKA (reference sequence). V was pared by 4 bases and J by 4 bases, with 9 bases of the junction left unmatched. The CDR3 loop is CSATEGQEPYEQYF. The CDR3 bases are TGCAGTGCTACGGAGGGACAGGAGCCTTACGAGCAGTACTTC.

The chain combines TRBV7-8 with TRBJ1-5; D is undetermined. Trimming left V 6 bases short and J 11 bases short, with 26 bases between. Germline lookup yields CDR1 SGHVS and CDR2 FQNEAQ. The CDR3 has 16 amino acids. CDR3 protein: CASSPLGGRGGETQHF. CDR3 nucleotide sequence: TGTGCCAGCAGTCCCCTGGGCGGGAGAGGAGGAGAGACCCAGCATTTT.

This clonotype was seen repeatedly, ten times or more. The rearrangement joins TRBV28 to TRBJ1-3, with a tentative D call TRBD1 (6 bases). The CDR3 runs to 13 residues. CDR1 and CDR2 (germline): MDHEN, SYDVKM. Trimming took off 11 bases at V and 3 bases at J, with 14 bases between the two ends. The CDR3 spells CAGSGADGNTIYF. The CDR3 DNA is TGTGCCGGTTCGGGGGCGGATGGAAACACCATATATTTT.

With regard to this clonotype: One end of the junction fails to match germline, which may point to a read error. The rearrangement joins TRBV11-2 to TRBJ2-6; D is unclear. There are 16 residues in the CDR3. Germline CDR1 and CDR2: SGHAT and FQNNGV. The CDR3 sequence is CASSLARVGWANVPTF. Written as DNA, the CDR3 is TGTGCCAGCAGCTTAGCTCGCGTGGGGTGGGCCAACGTCCCGACTTTC.

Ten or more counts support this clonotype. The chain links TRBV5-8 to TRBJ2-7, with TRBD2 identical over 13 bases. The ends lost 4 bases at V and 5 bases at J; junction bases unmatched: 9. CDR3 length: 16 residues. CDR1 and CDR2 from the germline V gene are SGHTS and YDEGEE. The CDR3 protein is CASSGLGTSGINEQYF. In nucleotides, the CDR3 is TGTGCCAGCAGCGGTTTAGGGACTAGCGGGATTAACGAGCAGTACTTC.

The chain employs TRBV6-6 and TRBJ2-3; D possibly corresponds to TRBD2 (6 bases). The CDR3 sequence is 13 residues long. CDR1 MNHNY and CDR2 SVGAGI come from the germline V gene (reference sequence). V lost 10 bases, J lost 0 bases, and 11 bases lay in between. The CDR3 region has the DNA TGTGCCACCTCAAGCGGGAGCACAGATACGCAGTATTTT. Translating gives CATSSGSTDTQYF.